Below, 25 T cell receptor beta chains from the same sample are listed, as sequenced in a study of OX40 agonist ivuxolimab in advanced cancers. The assay was immunoSEQ multiplex PCR, and TCRdb's table has in-frame clones only and misses some. The data hold about 48,000 clones, with around 90% observed a single time. This sample comprised CD4+ or CD8+ T cells sorted from blood, obtained in a trial of the OX40 agonist ivuxolimab. The receptors were sampled from an adult with an advanced solid tumor such as melanoma, head and neck, liver or kidney cancer.

V and J are TRBV4-1 and TRBJ2-3; the D gene is possibly TRBD2 (5 bases). Trimming removed 2 bases from V and 2 bases from J, with 11 bases in between. The CDR3 spans 15 residues. The germline gives CDR1 MGHRA, CDR2 YSYEKL. CDR3 DNA sequence: TGCGCCAGCAGCCAAAAGGGAGCAACCACAGATACGCAGTATTTT. Its protein is CASSQKGATTDTQYF.

Only one count was recorded for this clone. This chain links TRBV7-9 with TRBJ1-2; 7 bases match TRBD1. This CDR3 region has 12 residues. Germline V gene data show CDR1 as SEHNR and CDR2 as FQNEAQ (reference sequence). J gave up 8 bases and V 1 base, and 1 base lay outside the gene matches. CDR3 coding DNA: TGTGCCAGCAGCTTAGAAGGGGGCGGCTACACCTTC. Residues: CASSLEGGGYTF.

V gene TRBV5-4 combines with J gene TRBJ2-7; D is uncertain. Per the germline V gene, CDR1 is SGHNT and CDR2 is YYREEE (reference sequence). The CDR3 consists of 13 residues. V lost 1 base, J lost 3 bases, and 8 bases lay in between. CDR3 loop: CASSLNSRYEQYF. DNA of the CDR3: TGTGCCAGCAGCTTGAATAGTCGCTACGAGCAGTACTTC. The full variable domain, completed using reference TRBV5-4 and TRBJ2-7, is ETGVTQSPTHLIKTRGQQVTLRCSSQSGHNTVSWYQQALGQGPQFIFQYYREEENGRGNFPPRFSGLQFPNYSSELNVNALELDDSALYLCASSLNSRYEQYFGPGTRLTVT.

The V gene is TRBV11-2, the J gene TRBJ2-3; 9 bases map to TRBD2. Germline loops: CDR1 SGHAT, CDR2 FQNNGV. The CDR3 spans 18 residues. Germline trimming cut 1 base from V and 6 bases from J; bases unmatched to any gene: 14. Here the CDR3 reads CASSLGPLGLAIEDTQYF. For the CDR3, the DNA is TGTGCCAGCAGCTTAGGCCCCCTCGGACTAGCGATAGAGGATACGCAGTATTTT.

This CDR3 reads CASSVRGRDGLTDTQYF. For the CDR3, the DNA is TGTGCCAGCAGCGTAAGGGGTAGGGACGGACTCACAGATACGCAGTATTTT. The chain combines TRBV9 with TRBJ2-3; the D call may be TRBD1 or TRBD2 (5 bases each). CDR3 size: 17 residues. Trimming removed 1 base at V and 2 bases at J, with 17 bases between. The germline gives CDR1 SGDLS, CDR2 YYNGEE.

V is TRBV6-1 and J is TRBJ1-2, with TRBD1 matching 7 bases. Germline V gene data show CDR1 as MNHNS and CDR2 as SASEGT. V gave up 6 bases and J gave up 0 bases; unmatched junction bases: 7. The CDR3 extends over 15 amino acids. CDR3 region: CASSLTGSANYGYTF. CDR3 nucleotides: TGTGCCAGCAGCCTGACAGGGTCCGCTAACTATGGCTACACCTTC.

V usage is TRBV2 and J usage is TRBJ1-2; D possibly corresponds to TRBD1 (5 bases). The CDR3 sequence is 15 residues long. CDR1 SNHLY and CDR2 FYNNEI come from the germline V gene. Trimming took 4 bases from V and 0 from J, leaving 12 bases between them. The CDR3 loop is CASSGGAGANYGYTF. In nucleotides, the CDR3 is TGTGCCAGCAGTGGTGGGGCAGGAGCTAACTATGGCTACACCTTC.

Here the CDR3 reads CASSPDRARSYEQYF. The DNA for the CDR3 is TGTGCCAGCAGCCCGGACAGGGCGCGCTCCTACGAGCAGTACTTC. The V call is TRBV27, the J call TRBJ2-7; 8 positions agree with TRBD1. The CDR3 totals 15 residues. Germline lookup yields CDR1 MNHEY and CDR2 SMNVEV (reference sequence). V was clipped by 6 bases and J by 0 bases; unmatched bases: 7.

V is TRBV19 and J is TRBJ2-5; D unresolved. This CDR3 comprises 11 residues. Trimming removed 4 bases at V and 5 bases at J, with 5 bases between. CDR1 is LNHDA, CDR2 SQIVND, per germline (reference sequence). Written as DNA, the CDR3 is TGTGCCAGTAGTAGATACGAGACCCAGTACTTC. It encodes CASSRYETQYF. The full variable domain, in which reference TRBV19 and TRBJ2-5 provide the parts outside the CDR3, is DGGITQSPKYLFRKEGQNVTLSCEQNLNHDAMYWYRQDPGQGLRLIYYSQIVNDFQKGDIAEGYSVSREKKESFPLTVTSAQKNPTAFYLCASSRYETQYFGPGTRLLVL.

The chain employs TRBV11-3 and TRBJ2-1; D may be TRBD1 or TRBD2 (5 bases each). Germline V gene lookup returns CDR1 SGHNT and CDR2 YENEEA. Trimming stripped 2 bases from V and 9 bases from J, with 11 bases between. The CDR3 consists of 13 residues. CDR3 in amino acids: CASSLNPGSEQFF. The CDR3 region has the DNA TGTGCCAGCAGCTTAAACCCAGGGAGTGAGCAGTTCTTC.

This chain links TRBV29-1 with TRBJ1-2; 8 bases map to TRBD1. After removal of 4 bases from V and 5 bases from J, the junction contained 6 bases not matched to a gene. CDR3 length: 13 residues. Germline V gene lookup returns CDR1 SQVTM and CDR2 ANQGSEA. Written as DNA, the CDR3 is TGCAGCGTTGCCGGGACAGGAGTTTATGGCTACACCTTC. This sequence encodes CSVAGTGVYGYTF.

V gene TRBV18 combines with J gene TRBJ2-5; D possibly matches TRBD1 or TRBD2 (6 bases each). Germline V gene sequence: CDR1 KGHSH, CDR2 LQKENI. This CDR3 is built from 14 residues. The germline V and J ends were trimmed by 3 bases and 7 bases, with 15 bases remaining between them. The DNA of the CDR3 is TGTGCCAGCTCACCGAGGACCGGAGGGGGGACCCAGTACTTC. Its protein is CASSPRTGGGTQYF.

The V call is TRBV5-1, the J call TRBJ2-1; TRBD2 matches at 11 bases. Losses at the gene ends were 1 base for V and 6 bases for J; bases not matched to a gene: 6. The V gene's germline CDR1 is SGHRS and CDR2 YFSETQ. This CDR3 region has 16 residues. CDR3 protein: CASSLTTSGGPNEQFF. In nucleotides, the CDR3 is TGCGCCAGCAGCTTGACCACTAGCGGGGGCCCCAATGAGCAGTTCTTC.

This clone was recorded a few times. V is TRBV7-9 and J is TRBJ1-1; no clear D. Germline assignment: CDR1 SEHNR and CDR2 FQNEAQ (reference sequence). The CDR3 spans 18 residues. V was cut by 0 bases and J by 1 base, with 18 bases left in between. CDR3 region: CASSLALIMGWGNTEAFF. Here the CDR3 DNA reads TGTGCCAGCAGCTTAGCGCTAATTATGGGCTGGGGGAACACTGAAGCTTTCTTT. Full variable domain (rest looked up from reference TRBV7-9 and TRBJ1-1): DTGVSQNPRHKITKRGQNVTFRCDPISEHNRLYWYRQTLGQGPEFLTYFQNEAQLEKSRLLSDRFSAERPKGSFSTLEIQRTEQGDSAMYLCASSLALIMGWGNTEAFFGQGTRLTVV.

The chain has TRBV2 and TRBJ2-1, with 7 bases that match TRBD2. CDR3 length equals 16 residues. With 5 bases clipped from V and 4 bases from J, the junction kept 11 bases outside the gene matches. Germline V gene sequence: CDR1 SNHLY, CDR2 FYNNEI. The CDR3 DNA sequence: TGTGCCAGCAGTCCTAGGACCGGGGGGTTATACAATGAGCAGTTCTTC. This translates into CASSPRTGGLYNEQFF.

This rearrangement joins TRBV18 to TRBJ1-1; perhaps TRBD1 as D (5 bases). The germline V gene encodes CDR1 KGHSH and CDR2 LQKENI. Trimming left V 0 bases short and J 2 bases short, with 16 bases between. The length of the CDR3 is 17 residues. The CDR3 spells CASSPPGSLTANTEAFF. As DNA, the CDR3 is TGTGCCAGCTCACCACCCGGATCATTGACAGCAAACACTGAAGCTTTCTTT.

The rearrangement uses TRBV5-1 and TRBJ2-3, with D maybe TRBD2 (5 bases). V lost 6 bases to trimming and J lost 2 bases, with 16 bases between them. From germline, CDR1 is SGHRS and CDR2 YFSETQ. The CDR3 has 15 residues. The CDR3 sequence: CASKNGEIITDTQYF. The CDR3 DNA sequence: TGCGCCAGCAAAAACGGGGAGATCATCACAGATACGCAGTATTTT.

The CDR3 sequence is CASSRQGVTEAFF. In nucleotides, the CDR3 is TGTGCCAGCAGCAGACAGGGGGTCACTGAAGCTTTCTTT. The chain joins TRBV2 to TRBJ1-1; TRBD1 matches at 9 bases. From germline, CDR1 is SNHLY and CDR2 FYNNEI. V was clipped by 6 bases and J by 4 bases; unmatched bases: 3. This CDR3 comprises 13 residues. Using reference TRBV2 and TRBJ1-1 for the parts outside the CDR3, the full variable domain is EPEVTQTPSHQVTQMGQEVILRCVPISNHLYFYWYRQILGQKVEFLVSFYNNEISEKSEIFDDQFSVERPDGSNFTLKIRSTKLEDSAMYFCASSRQGVTEAFFGQGTRLTVV.

The chain carries TRBV6-1 and TRBJ2-3; D unresolved. Germline CDR1 is MNHNS and CDR2 is SASEGT. The CDR3 consists of 13 residues. Trimming removed 7 bases from V and 0 bases from J, with 8 bases in between. The CDR3 spells CASTEKSTDTQYF. The CDR3 DNA reads TGTGCCAGCACTGAGAAGAGCACAGATACGCAGTATTTT.

This chain uses TRBV25-1 with TRBJ1-6; D possibly corresponds to TRBD1 (5 bases). V lost 1 base to trimming and J lost 2 bases, with 9 bases between them. Germline CDR1 MGHDK, CDR2 SYGVNS. The CDR3 covers 16 residues. The CDR3 coding sequence is TGTGCCAGCAGTGAATGGGGGGAGGCCTATAATTCACCCCTCCACTTT. Its protein is CASSEWGEAYNSPLHF.

This chain links TRBV5-4 with TRBJ2-7; a possible D gene is TRBD2 (5 bases). V was shortened by 5 bases and J by 0 bases, with 6 bases between the two germline ends. CDR3 size: 12 residues. Germline V gene lookup returns CDR1 SGHNT and CDR2 YYREEE (reference sequence). The CDR3 sequence: CASRGSSYEQYF. The CDR3 nucleotides are TGTGCCAGCAGGGGGAGCTCCTACGAGCAGTACTTC.

The chain carries TRBV14 and TRBJ1-2, with 8 bases matching TRBD1. J gave up 7 bases and V 1 base, and 14 bases lay outside the gene matches. The CDR3 covers 17 residues. Germline V gene lookup returns CDR1 SGHDN and CDR2 FVKESK. CDR3 sequence reads: CASSQGTQPTGAIGYTF. CDR3 DNA: TGTGCCAGCAGCCAAGGTACACAACCGACAGGGGCGATTGGCTACACCTTC.

The chain uses TRBV7-2 and TRBJ1-4; D not resolved. Between the trimmed V and J ends, which lost 5 bases and 4 bases, there was a span of 2 bases. Germline CDR1 reads SGHTA; CDR2 reads FQGNSA. The CDR3 covers 11 residues. In nucleotides, the CDR3 is TGTGCCAGCAGCATTAATGAAAAACTGTTTTTT. Protein: CASSINEKLFF.

The chain recombines TRBV5-1 with TRBJ2-4, with 7 bases lining up with TRBD1. There are 16 residues in the CDR3. The germline V gene has CDR1 SGHRS and CDR2 YFSETQ. J lost 2 bases, V lost 3 bases, and 8 bases had no gene match. This chain's CDR3 is CASSSGQEITKNIQYF. The CDR3 region has the DNA TGCGCCAGCAGCTCCGGACAGGAAATAACCAAAAACATTCAGTACTTC.

The chain links TRBV5-5 to TRBJ2-1, with D perhaps matching TRBD1 (5 bases). CDR1 and CDR2 (germline): SGHKS, YYEKEE (reference sequence). Trimming took 4 bases from V and 4 from J, leaving 12 bases between them. CDR3 length: 14 residues. CDR3 loop: CASSQGSTYNEQFF. The DNA for the CDR3 is TGTGCCAGCAGCCAGGGATCGACTTACAATGAGCAGTTCTTC.